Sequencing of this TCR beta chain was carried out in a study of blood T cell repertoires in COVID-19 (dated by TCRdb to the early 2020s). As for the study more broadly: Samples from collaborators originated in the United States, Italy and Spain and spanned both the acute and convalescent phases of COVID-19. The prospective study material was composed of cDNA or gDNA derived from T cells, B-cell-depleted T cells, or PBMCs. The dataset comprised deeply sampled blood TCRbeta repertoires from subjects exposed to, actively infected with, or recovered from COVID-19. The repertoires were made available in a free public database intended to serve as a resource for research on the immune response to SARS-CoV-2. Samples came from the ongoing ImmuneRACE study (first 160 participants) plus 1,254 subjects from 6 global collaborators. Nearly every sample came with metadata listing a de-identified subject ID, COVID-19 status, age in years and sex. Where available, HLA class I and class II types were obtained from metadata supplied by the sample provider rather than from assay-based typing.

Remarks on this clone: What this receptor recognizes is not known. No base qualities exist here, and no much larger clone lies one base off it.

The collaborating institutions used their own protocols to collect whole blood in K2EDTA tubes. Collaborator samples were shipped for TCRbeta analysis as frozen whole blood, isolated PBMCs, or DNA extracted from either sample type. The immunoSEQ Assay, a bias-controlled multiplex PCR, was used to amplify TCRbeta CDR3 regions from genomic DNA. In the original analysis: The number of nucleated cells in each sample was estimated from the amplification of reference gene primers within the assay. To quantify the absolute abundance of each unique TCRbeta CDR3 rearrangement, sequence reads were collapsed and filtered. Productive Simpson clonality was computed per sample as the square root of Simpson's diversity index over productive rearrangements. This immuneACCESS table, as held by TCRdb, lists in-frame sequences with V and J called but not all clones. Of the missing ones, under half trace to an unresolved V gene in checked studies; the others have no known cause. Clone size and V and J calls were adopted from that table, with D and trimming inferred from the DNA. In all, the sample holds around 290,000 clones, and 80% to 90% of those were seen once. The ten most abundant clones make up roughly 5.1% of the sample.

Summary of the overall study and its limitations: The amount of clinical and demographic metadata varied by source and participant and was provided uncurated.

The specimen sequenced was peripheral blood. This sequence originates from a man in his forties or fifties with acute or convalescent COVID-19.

The nucleotide sequence reads TGTGCCAGCAGCTTAACCGACAGGGGGTACGAGCAGTACTTC. This codes for CASSLTDRGYEQYF. The receptor chain draws on TRBV11-2 and TRBJ2-7; 9 middle bases align to TRBD1. From the cysteine up to the phenylalanine, the CDR3 has a length of 14 residues. Of all the DNA, just the CDR3 is kept, 42 bases in frame from base 1. At the junction V is shortened by 2 bases and J by 4 bases; bases outside the gene matches: 3. From the germline V gene, CDR1 is SGHAT and CDR2 is FQNNGV.